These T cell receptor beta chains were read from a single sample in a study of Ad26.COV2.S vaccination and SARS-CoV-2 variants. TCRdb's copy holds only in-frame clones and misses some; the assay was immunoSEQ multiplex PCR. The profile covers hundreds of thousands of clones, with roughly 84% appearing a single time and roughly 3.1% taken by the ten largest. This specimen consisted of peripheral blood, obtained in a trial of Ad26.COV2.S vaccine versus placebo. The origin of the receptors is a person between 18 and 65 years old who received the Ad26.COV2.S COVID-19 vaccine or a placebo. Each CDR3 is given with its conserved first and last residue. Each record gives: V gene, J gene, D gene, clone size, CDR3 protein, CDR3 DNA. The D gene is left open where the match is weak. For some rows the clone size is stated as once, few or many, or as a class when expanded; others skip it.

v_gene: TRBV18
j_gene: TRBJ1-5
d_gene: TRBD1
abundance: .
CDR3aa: CASSPLASAPTGAQPQHF
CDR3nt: TGTGCCAGCTCACCATTGGCGTCGGCGCCGACAGGGGCACAGCCCCAGCATTTT

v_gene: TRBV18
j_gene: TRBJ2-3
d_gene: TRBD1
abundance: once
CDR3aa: CASSQGQGSADTQYF
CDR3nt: TGTGCCAGCTCACAGGGACAGGGTAGCGCAGATACGCAGTATTTT

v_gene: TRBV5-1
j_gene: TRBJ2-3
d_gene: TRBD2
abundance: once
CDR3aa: CASSLGGGGASDTQYF
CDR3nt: TGCGCCAGCAGCTTGGGGGGCGGGGGGGCCTCAGATACGCAGTATTTT

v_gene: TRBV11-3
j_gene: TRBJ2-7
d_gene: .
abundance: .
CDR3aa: CASSLGQGGHNEQYF
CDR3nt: TGTGCCAGCAGCTTAGGCCAGGGGGGTCACAACGAGCAGTACTTC

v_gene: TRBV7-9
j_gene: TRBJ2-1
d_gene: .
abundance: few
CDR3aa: CASSPIGPKGNEQFF
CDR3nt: TGTGCCAGCAGCCCAATCGGGCCAAAGGGGAATGAGCAGTTCTTC

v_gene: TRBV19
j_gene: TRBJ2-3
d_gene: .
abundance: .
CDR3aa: CASSIGARVTQYF
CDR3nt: TGTGCCAGTAGTATAGGGGCCCGTGTTACGCAGTATTTT

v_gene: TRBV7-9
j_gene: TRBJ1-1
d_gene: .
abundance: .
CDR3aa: CASSFPQTLTEAFF
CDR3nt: TGTGCCAGCAGCTTTCCCCAGACACTTACTGAAGCTTTCTTT

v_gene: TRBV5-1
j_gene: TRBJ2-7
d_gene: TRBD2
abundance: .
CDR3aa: CASSWRGDYEQYF
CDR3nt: TGCGCCAGCAGCTGGCGGGGGGACTACGAGCAGTACTTC

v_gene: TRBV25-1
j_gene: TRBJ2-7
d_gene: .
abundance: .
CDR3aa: CASSVTASYEQYF
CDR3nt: TGTGCCAGCAGTGTGACAGCTTCCTACGAGCAGTACTTC

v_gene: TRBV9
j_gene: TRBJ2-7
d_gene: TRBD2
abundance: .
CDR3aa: CASSVAGTSGVYEQYF
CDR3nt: TGTGCCAGCAGCGTAGCTGGGACTAGCGGGGTGTACGAGCAGTACTTC

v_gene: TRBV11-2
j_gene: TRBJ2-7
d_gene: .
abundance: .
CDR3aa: CASRRGAYYEQYF
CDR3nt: TGTGCCAGCAGAAGGGGGGCCTACTACGAGCAGTACTTC

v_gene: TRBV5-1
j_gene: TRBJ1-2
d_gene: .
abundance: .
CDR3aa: CASSLGEKGYTF
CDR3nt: TGCGCCAGCAGCTTGGGGGAGAAAGGCTACACCTTC

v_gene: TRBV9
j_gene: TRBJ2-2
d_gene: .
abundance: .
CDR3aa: CASSVAVGGELFF
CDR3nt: TGTGCCAGCAGCGTAGCAGTGGGCGGGGAGCTGTTTTTT

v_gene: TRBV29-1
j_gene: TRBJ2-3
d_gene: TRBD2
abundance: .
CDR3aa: CSVDGLAGGPDTQYF
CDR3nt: TGCAGCGTTGACGGACTAGCGGGGGGGCCAGATACGCAGTATTTT

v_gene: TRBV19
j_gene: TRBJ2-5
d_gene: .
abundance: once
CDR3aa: CASSIGSLAGQETQYF
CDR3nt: TGTGCCAGTAGTATAGGGTCTCTTGCAGGCCAAGAGACCCAGTACTTC

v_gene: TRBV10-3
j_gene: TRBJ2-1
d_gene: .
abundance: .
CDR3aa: CAISESWSSGNEQFF
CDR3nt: TGTGCCATCAGTGAGTCGTGGTCGTCAGGCAATGAGCAGTTCTTC

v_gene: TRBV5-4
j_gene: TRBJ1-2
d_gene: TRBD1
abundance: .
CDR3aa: CASSFLGTANYGYTF
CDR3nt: TGTGCCAGCAGTTTTTTGGGGACAGCTAACTATGGCTACACCTTC

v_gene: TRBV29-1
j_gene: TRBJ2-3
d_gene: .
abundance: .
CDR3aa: CSVGSPSTDTQYF
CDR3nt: TGCAGCGTTGGGTCTCCAAGCACAGATACGCAGTATTTT

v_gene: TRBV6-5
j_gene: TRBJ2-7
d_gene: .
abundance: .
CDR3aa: CASGTQIAYEQYF
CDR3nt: TGTGCCAGCGGCACACAGATTGCCTACGAGCAGTACTTC

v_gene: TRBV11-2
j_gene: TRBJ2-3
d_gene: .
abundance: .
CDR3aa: CASSFYRLGADTQYF
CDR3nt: TGTGCCAGCAGCTTTTACAGGTTGGGGGCAGATACGCAGTATTTT

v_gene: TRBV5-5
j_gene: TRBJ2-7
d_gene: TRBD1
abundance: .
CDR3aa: CASSFQDRGVHEQYF
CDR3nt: TGTGCCAGCAGCTTCCAGGACAGGGGGGTCCACGAGCAGTACTTC

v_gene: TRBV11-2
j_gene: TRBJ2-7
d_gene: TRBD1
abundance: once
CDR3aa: CASSPDRVGYEQYF
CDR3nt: TGTGCCAGCAGCCCAGACAGGGTGGGGTACGAGCAGTACTTC

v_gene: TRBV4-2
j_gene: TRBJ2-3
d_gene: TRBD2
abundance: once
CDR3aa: CASSQDSVAGGRVDTQYF
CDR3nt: TGTGCCAGCAGCCAAGATTCGGTAGCGGGGGGCCGGGTAGATACGCAGTATTTT

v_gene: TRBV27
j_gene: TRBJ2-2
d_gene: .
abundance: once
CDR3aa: CASSPSTENTGELFF
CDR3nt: TGTGCCAGCAGTCCTTCGACCGAGAACACCGGGGAGCTGTTTTTT

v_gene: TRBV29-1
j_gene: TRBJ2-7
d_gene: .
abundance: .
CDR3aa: CSVARDTTYEQYF
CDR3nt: TGCAGCGTTGCCCGGGACACGACGTACGAGCAGTACTTC

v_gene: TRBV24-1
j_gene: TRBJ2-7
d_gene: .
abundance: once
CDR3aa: CATSDLNSSEQYF
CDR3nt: TGTGCCACCAGTGATCTTAATTCCTCCGAGCAGTACTTC

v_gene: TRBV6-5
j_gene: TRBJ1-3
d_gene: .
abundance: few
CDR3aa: CASLDFSGNTIYF
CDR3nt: TGTGCCAGCCTGGACTTTTCTGGAAACACCATATATTTT

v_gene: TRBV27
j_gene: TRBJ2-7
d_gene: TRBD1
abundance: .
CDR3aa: CASSSRGTGLYEQYF
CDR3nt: TGTGCCAGCAGTTCGCGGGGGACAGGGTTGTACGAGCAGTACTTC

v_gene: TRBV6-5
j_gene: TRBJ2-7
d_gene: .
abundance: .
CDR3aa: CAILPRDTSYEQYF
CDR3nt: TGTGCCATCCTCCCCCGGGACACCTCCTACGAGCAGTACTTC

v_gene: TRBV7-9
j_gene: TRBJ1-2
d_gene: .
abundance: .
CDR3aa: CASSSEKGQLDGYTF
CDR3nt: TGTGCCAGCAGCTCGGAAAAAGGACAGTTGGATGGCTACACCTTC

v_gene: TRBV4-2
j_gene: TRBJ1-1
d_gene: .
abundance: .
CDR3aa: CASSQDRAGYTEAFF
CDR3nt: TGTGCCAGCAGCCAAGATCGGGCGGGGTACACTGAAGCTTTCTTT

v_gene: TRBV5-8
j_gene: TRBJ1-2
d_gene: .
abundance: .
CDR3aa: CASTLGHTGNYGYTF
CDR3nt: TGTGCCAGCACCTTAGGCCATACAGGGAACTATGGCTACACCTTC

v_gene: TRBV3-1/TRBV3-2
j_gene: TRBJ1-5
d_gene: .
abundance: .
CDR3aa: CASSHTRGQPQHF
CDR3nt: TGTGCCAGCAGCCATACCAGGGGTCAGCCCCAGCATTTT

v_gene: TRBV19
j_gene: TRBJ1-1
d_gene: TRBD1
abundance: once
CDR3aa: CASSMRQGMNTEAFF
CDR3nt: TGTGCCAGTAGTATGAGACAGGGGATGAACACTGAAGCTTTCTTT

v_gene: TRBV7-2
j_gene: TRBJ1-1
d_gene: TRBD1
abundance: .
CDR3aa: CASSLTYAGTGYTEAFF
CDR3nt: TGTGCCAGCAGCTTAACATACGCCGGGACAGGGTACACTGAAGCTTTCTTT